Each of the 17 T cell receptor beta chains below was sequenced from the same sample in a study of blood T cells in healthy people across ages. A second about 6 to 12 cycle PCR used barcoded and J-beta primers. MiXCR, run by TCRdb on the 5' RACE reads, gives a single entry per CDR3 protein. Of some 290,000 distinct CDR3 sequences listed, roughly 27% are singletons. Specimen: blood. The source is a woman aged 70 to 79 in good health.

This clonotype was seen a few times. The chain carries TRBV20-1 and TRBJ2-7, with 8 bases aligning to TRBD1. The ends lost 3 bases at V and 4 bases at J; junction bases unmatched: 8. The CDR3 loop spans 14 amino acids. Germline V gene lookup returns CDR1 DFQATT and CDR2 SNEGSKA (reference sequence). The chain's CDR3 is CSASPGQALYEQYF. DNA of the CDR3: TGCAGTGCTAGCCCGGGACAGGCACTTTACGAGCAGTACTTC.

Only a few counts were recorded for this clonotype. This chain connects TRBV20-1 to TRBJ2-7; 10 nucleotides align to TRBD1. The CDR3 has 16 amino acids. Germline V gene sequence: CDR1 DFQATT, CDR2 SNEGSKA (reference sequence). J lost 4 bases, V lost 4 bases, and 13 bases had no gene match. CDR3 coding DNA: TGCAGTGCTACTGGGACAGGGGACGGCTGGGGATACGAGCAGTACTTC. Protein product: CSATGTGDGWGYEQYF.

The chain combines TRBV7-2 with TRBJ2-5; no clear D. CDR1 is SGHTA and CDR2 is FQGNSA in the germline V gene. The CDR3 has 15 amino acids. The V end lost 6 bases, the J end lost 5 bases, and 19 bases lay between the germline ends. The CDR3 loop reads CASSTDPAMLETQYF. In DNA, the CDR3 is TGTGCCAGCAGTACAGACCCAGCTATGCTGGAGACCCAGTACTTC.

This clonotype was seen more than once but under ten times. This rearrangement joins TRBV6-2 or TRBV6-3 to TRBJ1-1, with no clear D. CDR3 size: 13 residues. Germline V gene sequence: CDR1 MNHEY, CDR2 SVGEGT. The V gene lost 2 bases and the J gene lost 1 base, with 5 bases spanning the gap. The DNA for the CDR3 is TGTGCCAGCAGTTACAGGTCGAACACTGAAGCTTTCTTT. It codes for CASSYRSNTEAFF.

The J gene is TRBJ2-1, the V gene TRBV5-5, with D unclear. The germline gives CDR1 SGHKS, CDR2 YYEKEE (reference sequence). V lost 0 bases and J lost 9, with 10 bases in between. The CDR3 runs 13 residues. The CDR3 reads CASSLVLDGEQFF. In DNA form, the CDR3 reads TGTGCCAGCAGCTTGGTTCTGGATGGTGAGCAGTTCTTC.

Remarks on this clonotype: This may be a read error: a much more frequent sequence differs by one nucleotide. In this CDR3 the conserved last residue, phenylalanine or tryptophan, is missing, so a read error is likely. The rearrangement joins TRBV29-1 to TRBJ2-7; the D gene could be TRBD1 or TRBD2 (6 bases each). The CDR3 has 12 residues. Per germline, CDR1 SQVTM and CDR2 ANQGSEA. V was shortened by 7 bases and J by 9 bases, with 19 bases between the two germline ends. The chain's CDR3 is CSGTTGAGLQYS. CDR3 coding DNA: TGCAGCGGAACGACGGGGGCTGGATTGCAGTACTCC.

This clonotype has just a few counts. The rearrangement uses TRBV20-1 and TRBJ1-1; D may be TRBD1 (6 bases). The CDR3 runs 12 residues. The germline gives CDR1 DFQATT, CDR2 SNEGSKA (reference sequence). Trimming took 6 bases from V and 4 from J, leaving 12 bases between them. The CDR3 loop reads CSAIQGSTEAFF. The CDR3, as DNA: TGCAGTGCCATACAGGGCTCCACTGAAGCTTTCTTT.

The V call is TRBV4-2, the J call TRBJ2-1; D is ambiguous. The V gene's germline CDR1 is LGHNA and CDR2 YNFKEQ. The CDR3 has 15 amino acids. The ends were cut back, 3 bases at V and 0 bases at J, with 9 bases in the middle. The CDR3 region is CASSQGESSYNEQFF. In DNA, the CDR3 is TGTGCCAGCAGCCAGGGTGAGAGCTCCTACAATGAGCAGTTCTTC.

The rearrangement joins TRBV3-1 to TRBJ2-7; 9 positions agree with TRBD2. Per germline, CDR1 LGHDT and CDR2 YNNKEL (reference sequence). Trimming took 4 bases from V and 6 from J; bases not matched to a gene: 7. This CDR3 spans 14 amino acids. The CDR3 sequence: CASSPHAGGGEQYF. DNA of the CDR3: TGTGCCAGCAGCCCTCATGCGGGAGGGGGCGAGCAGTACTTC.

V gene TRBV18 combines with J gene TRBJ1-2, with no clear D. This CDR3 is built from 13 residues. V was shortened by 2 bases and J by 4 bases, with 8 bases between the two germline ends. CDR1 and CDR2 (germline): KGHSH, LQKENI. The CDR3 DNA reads TGTGCCAGCTCACCATTAGCGGTCTATGGCTACACCTTC. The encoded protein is CASSPLAVYGYTF.

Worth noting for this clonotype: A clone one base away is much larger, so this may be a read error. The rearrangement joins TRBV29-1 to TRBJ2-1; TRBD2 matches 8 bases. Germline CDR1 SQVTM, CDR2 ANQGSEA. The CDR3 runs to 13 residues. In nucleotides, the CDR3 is TGCGGCGTTGAGACCGGGAGGGCCAATGAGCAGTTCTTC. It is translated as CGVETGRANEQFF.

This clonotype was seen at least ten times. The CDR3 DNA is TGTGCCAGCAAACCGGACAGAGGAAACTATGGCTACACCTTC. Residues: CASKPDRGNYGYTF. The chain links TRBV27 to TRBJ1-2; TRBD1 might be the D (6 bases). The CDR3 is made up of 14 amino acids. Germline loops: CDR1 MNHEY, CDR2 SMNVEV (reference sequence). The V gene lost 7 bases and the J gene lost 2 bases, with 14 bases spanning the gap.

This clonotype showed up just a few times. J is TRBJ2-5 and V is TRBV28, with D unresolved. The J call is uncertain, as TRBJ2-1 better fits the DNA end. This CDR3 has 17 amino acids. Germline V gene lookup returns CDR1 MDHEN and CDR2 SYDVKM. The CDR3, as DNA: TGTGCCAGCAGCTCTACCCGCCGGGCCGGGTTCTCCAATGAGCAGTTCTTC. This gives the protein CASSSTRRAGFSNEQFF.

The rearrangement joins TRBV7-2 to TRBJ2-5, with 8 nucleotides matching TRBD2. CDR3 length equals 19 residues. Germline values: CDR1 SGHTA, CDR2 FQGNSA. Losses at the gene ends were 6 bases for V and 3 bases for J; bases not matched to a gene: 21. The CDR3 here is CASSSAGVAGHQREETQYF. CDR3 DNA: TGTGCCAGCAGTTCAGCGGGAGTAGCGGGGCATCAGCGTGAAGAGACCCAGTACTTC.

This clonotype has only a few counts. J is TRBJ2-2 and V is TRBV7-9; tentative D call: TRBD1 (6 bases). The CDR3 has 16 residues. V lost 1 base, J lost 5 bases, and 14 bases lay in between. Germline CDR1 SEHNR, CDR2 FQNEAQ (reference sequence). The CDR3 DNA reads TGTGCCAGCAGCTTAGTTCCAGGGGAAGGTACCGGGGAGCTGTTTTTT. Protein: CASSLVPGEGTGELFF.

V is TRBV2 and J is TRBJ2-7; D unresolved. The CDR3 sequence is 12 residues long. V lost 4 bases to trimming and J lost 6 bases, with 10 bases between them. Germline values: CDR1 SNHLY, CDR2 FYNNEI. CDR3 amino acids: CASSVAHREQYF. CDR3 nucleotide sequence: TGTGCCAGCAGTGTCGCCCACCGCGAGCAGTACTTC.

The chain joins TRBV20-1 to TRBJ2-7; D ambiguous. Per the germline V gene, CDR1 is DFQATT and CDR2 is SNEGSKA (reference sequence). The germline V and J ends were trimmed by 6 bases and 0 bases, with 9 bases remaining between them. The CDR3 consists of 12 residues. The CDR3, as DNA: TGCAGTGCCACGCTGAGCTCCTACGAGCAGTACTTC. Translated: CSATLSSYEQYF.